The 2 T cell receptor beta chains below all came from one sample that was sequenced in a study of blood T cell repertoires in COVID-19. Assay used: immunoSEQ multiplex PCR; TCRdb lists only in-frame clones, some missing. The sample shows 35,000 to 50,000 clones, about 80% of them seen only once. Specimen: peripheral blood. All receptors derive from a human donor with acute or convalescent COVID-19. The donor label of this sample is uncertain.

V gene TRBV28 combines with J gene TRBJ1-2; no clear D gene. Germline V gene lookup returns CDR1 MDHEN and CDR2 SYDVKM. Trimming shortened V by 8 bases and J by 0 bases, and 10 bases separated the two germline ends. The CDR3 runs to 13 residues. The CDR3 nucleotides read TGTGCCAGCGTGGCATCAGCTAACTATGGCTACACCTTC. Translation: CASVASANYGYTF.

This chain uses TRBV2 with TRBJ2-2, with TRBD1 matching 10 bases. Germline assignment: CDR1 SNHLY and CDR2 FYNNEI. The junction had 6 bases not matched to a gene; V was cut back by 6 bases and J by 5 bases. This CDR3 has 15 amino acids. This chain's CDR3 is CASRRDRGETGELFF. DNA of the CDR3: TGTGCCAGCAGAAGGGACAGGGGAGAGACCGGGGAGCTGTTTTTT.